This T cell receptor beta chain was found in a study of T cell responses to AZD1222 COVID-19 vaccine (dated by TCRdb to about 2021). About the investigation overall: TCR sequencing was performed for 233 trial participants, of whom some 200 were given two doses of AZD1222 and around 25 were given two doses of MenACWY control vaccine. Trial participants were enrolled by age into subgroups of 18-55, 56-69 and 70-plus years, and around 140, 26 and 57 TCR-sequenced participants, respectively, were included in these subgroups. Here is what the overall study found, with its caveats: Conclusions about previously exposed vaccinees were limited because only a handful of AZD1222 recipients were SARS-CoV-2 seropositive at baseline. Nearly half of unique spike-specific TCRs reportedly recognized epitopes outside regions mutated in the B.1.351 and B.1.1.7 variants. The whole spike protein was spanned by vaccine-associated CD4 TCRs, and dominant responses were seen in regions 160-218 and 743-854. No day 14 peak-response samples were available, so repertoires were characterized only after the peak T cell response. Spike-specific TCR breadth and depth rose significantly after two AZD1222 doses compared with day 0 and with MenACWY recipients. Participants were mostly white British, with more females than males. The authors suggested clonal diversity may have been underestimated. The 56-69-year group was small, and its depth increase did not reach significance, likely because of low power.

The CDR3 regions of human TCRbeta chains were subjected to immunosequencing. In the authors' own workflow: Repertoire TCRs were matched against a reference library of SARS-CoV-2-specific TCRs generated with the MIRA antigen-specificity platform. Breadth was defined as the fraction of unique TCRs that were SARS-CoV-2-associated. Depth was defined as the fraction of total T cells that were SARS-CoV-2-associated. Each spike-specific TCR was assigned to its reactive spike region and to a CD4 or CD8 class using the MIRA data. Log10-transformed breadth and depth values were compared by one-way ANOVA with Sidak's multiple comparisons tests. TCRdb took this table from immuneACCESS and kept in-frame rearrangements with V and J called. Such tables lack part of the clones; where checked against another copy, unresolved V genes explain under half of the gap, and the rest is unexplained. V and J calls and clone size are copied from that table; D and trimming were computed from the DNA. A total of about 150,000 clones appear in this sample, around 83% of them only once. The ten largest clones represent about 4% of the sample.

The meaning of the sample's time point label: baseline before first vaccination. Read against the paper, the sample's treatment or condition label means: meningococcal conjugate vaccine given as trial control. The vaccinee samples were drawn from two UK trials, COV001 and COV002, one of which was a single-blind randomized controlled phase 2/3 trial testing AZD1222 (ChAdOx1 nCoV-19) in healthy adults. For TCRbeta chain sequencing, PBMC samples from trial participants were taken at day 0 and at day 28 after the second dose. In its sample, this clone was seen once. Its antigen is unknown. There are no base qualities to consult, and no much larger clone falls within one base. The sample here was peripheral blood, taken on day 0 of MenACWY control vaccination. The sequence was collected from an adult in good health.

The CDR3 reads as follows: CASTQGALGNTIYF. The DNA sequence reads TGCGCCAGCACCCAGGGGGCTTTGGGAAACACCATATATTTT. In this chain, TRBV4-1 is recombined with TRBJ1-3; TRBD1 fits 8 bases in the junction. From the cysteine through the phenylalanine, the CDR3 covers 14 amino acids. The kept DNA is CDR3 alone, 42 bases in frame from the first base. CDR1 and CDR2, looked up from the germline V gene, are MGHRA and YSYEKL. After removal of 7 bases from V and 4 bases from J, the junction retains 6 bases not matched to a gene.